This TCR beta chain was captured in a study of cytomegalovirus exposure and HLA in healthy donors. Study-level results: Later analysis revealed greater clonal expansion in HLA-associated TCR beta chains than in equally common others.

The donors, nominally healthy at sampling, likely had unrecorded immune exposures. Concerning this clone itself: The antigen is undetermined.

The study ran its PCR with 60 Vbeta and 13 Jbeta primers. Sequenced by immunoSEQ multiplex PCR; TCRdb stores in-frame clones only, minus some. The repertoire has about 130,000 clones, around 82% of them found once; the top ten carry 1.2%. The ends were cut back, 0 bases at V and 2 bases at J, with 5 bases in the middle. The CDR3 spans 13 residues. From germline, CDR1 is SGHAT and CDR2 FQNNGV. This TCR was sampled from a female donor in good health and CMV-seronegative. The chain couples TRBV11-2 to TRBJ2-7; unclear D gene. The specimen sequenced was PBMCs. The CDR3 sequence is CASSLDRAYEQYF. The CDR3, as DNA: TGTGCCAGCAGCTTAGATCGAGCCTACGAGCAGTACTTC.